Listed below are T cell receptor beta chains from one sample, sequenced in a study of PD-1 blockade in classical Hodgkin lymphoma. Assay used: immunoSEQ multiplex PCR; TCRdb lists only in-frame clones, some missing. The sample records 20,000 to 25,000 clones, roughly two thirds being singletons. The sample here was peripheral blood mononuclear cells (PBMCs), taken at baseline. These TCRs come from a human donor with classical Hodgkin lymphoma. The CDR3 runs from the conserved cysteine through the conserved F or W. D genes are given only for firm matches. Not every row has a clone size; where given, it reads once, few, many or a size class.

V	length	D	size	J	CDR3	DNA
TRBV28	14	NA	many	TRBJ1-5	CASSWGGIEQPQHF	TGTGCCAGCAGTTGGGGAGGGATAGAGCAGCCCCAGCATTTT
TRBV27	17	NA	NA	TRBJ2-2	CASSLLPPGASGWELFF	TGTGCCAGCAGTTTATTACCCCCGGGGGCCTCGGGCTGGGAGCTGTTTTTT
TRBV10-3	16	TRBD2	NA	TRBJ2-1	CAIGTSGGTTYNEQFF	TGTGCCATTGGGACTAGCGGGGGAACTACTTACAATGAGCAGTTCTTC
TRBV7-2	15	TRBD1	NA	TRBJ1-2	CASSLGDRRSVGYTF	TGTGCCAGCAGCTTAGGGGACAGACGATCGGTTGGCTACACCTTC
TRBV25-1	15	TRBD2	few	TRBJ2-2	CATQRSSGNTGELFF	TGTGCCACTCAGAGATCTAGCGGGAACACCGGGGAGCTGTTTTTT
TRBV7-6	13	NA	once	TRBJ2-7	CASSLALGGEQYF	TGTGCCAGCAGCTTAGCGCTGGGGGGCGAGCAGTACTTC
TRBV9	14	TRBD1	NA	TRBJ1-1	CASSAGQGFTEAFF	TGTGCCAGCAGCGCCGGACAGGGGTTCACTGAAGCTTTCTTT
TRBV29-1	11	NA	NA	TRBJ1-2	CSAGVTHGYTF	TGCAGCGCCGGCGTAACCCATGGCTACACCTTC
TRBV6-5	14	NA	NA	TRBJ1-1	CASKLGSLNTEAFF	TGTGCCAGCAAATTGGGCAGCTTGAACACTGAAGCTTTCTTT
TRBV7-3	14	TRBD2	NA	TRBJ2-7	CASSFSSGSYEQYF	TGTGCCAGCAGCTTTTCTAGCGGGAGCTACGAGCAGTACTTC
TRBV19	14	NA	NA	TRBJ1-1	CASSIRGQNTEAFF	TGTGCCAGTAGTATCAGGGGACAAAACACTGAAGCTTTCTTT
TRBV5-6	13	TRBD2	few	TRBJ2-5	CASSPGEGETQYF	TGTGCCAGCAGCCCCGGGGAGGGGGAGACCCAGTACTTC
TRBV27	13	NA	NA	TRBJ2-3	CASSGGPPDTQYF	TGTGCCAGCAGCGGGGGCCCCCCAGATACGCAGTATTTT
TRBV15	14	TRBD2	once	TRBJ2-5	CATSRDLRGETQYF	TGTGCCACCAGCAGAGATCTGCGGGGGGAGACCCAGTACTTC
TRBV5-1	15	NA	few	TRBJ2-5	CASSLNAGARETQYF	TGCGCCAGCAGCCTCAACGCCGGGGCGAGGGAGACCCAGTACTTC
TRBV19	12	NA	NA	TRBJ2-1	CASSISRDEQFF	TGTGCCAGTAGTATTTCCCGCGATGAGCAGTTCTTC
TRBV2	13	NA	NA	TRBJ2-7	CASSSSGIYEQYF	TGTGCCAGCAGCAGTTCGGGGATCTACGAGCAGTACTTC
TRBV18	14	NA	few	TRBJ1-2	CASSPDGSNYGYTF	TGTGCCAGCTCACCAGACGGGTCTAACTATGGCTACACCTTC
TRBV5-6	14	NA	NA	TRBJ2-7	CASSLGGDSYEQYF	TGTGCCAGCAGCTTGGGAGGGGACTCCTACGAGCAGTACTTC
TRBV7-9	13	NA	NA	TRBJ2-7	CASSLGLGSLTIF	TGTGCCAGCAGCTTAGGACTGGGTTCGTTAACGATCTTC
TRBV9	15	NA	NA	TRBJ2-3	CASSVALSGENTQYF	TGTGCCAGCAGCGTAGCCCTTTCAGGGGAGAATACGCAGTATTTT
TRBV18	17	NA	NA	TRBJ1-6	CASSGTQGISYNSPLHF	TGTGCCAGCTCCGGGACGCAGGGGATCTCCTATAATTCACCCCTCCACTTT
TRBV30	14	NA	once	TRBJ1-5	CAWSAVTYGQPQHF	TGTGCCTGGAGTGCAGTGACATACGGTCAGCCCCAGCATTTT
TRBV20-1	11	NA	NA	TRBJ1-2	CSAMEVYGYTF	TGCAGTGCGATGGAGGTTTATGGCTACACCTTC
TRBV27	14	TRBD1	NA	TRBJ1-1	CASSHRGANTEAFF	TGTGCCAGCAGCCACAGGGGAGCTAACACTGAAGCTTTCTTT
TRBV7-9	15	NA	NA	TRBJ2-1	CASSLDMLQNNEQFF	TGTGCCAGCAGCTTAGATATGTTACAGAACAATGAGCAGTTCTTC
TRBV27	14	NA	few	TRBJ1-2	CASFGGRRDDGYTF	TGTGCCAGCTTCGGGGGCAGAAGGGATGATGGCTACACCTTC
TRBV6-6	10	NA	NA	TRBJ1-2	CATSTYGYTF	TGTGCCACCAGCACCTATGGCTACACCTTC
TRBV30	10	NA	NA	TRBJ2-1	CAWSSGRQFF	TGTGCCTGGAGTAGCGGTAGGCAGTTCTTC
TRBV7-3	13	NA	NA	TRBJ2-1	CASSLGYPNEQFF	TGTGCCAGCAGCTTAGGCTACCCGAATGAGCAGTTCTTC
TRBV15	15	NA	once	TRBJ2-1	CATSRVSGSYNEQFF	TGTGCCACCAGCAGAGTCAGCGGCTCCTACAATGAGCAGTTCTTC
TRBV19	14	NA	medium-sized	TRBJ1-1	CASRGRISGTEAFF	TGTGCCAGTAGGGGACGGATCTCGGGCACTGAAGCTTTCTTT
TRBV2	12	NA	NA	TRBJ1-4	CASSSPNEKLFF	TGTGCCAGCAGTTCCCCTAACGAAAAACTGTTTTTT
TRBV30	17	NA	NA	TRBJ1-4	CAWSVLRGGTRGEKLFF	TGTGCCTGGAGTGTACTCCGAGGCGGGACCAGGGGTGAAAAACTGTTTTTT
TRBV6-6	14	NA	once	TRBJ1-2	CASSMDGSGYGYTF	TGTGCCAGCAGCATGGACGGTTCCGGCTATGGCTACACCTTC
TRBV27	14	NA	NA	TRBJ2-1	CASSRQSSYNEQFF	TGTGCCAGCAGCCGACAGAGCTCCTACAATGAGCAGTTCTTC
TRBV28	13	NA	NA	TRBJ2-2	CASGRGAVGELFF	TGTGCCAGCGGGAGGGGGGCAGTCGGGGAGCTGTTTTTT
TRBV18	13	NA	NA	TRBJ1-2	CASSLESNYGYTF	TGTGCCAGCTCACTCGAATCTAACTATGGCTACACCTTC
TRBV19	13	TRBD1	NA	TRBJ1-2	CASSKGGEYGYTF	TGTGCCAGTAGTAAAGGGGGCGAGTATGGCTACACCTTC
TRBV4-2	16	TRBD2	once	TRBJ2-1	CASSQDSGSGGLEQFF	TGTGCCAGCAGCCAAGACAGTGGTAGCGGGGGATTAGAGCAGTTCTTC
TRBV7-3	16	NA	few	TRBJ2-5	CASSIMEGGYEETQYF	TGTGCCAGCAGCATCATGGAGGGCGGGTACGAAGAGACCCAGTACTTC
TRBV9	16	NA	NA	TRBJ2-2	CASSVDEGLHTGELFF	TGTGCCAGCAGCGTAGATGAGGGACTCCACACCGGGGAGCTGTTTTTT